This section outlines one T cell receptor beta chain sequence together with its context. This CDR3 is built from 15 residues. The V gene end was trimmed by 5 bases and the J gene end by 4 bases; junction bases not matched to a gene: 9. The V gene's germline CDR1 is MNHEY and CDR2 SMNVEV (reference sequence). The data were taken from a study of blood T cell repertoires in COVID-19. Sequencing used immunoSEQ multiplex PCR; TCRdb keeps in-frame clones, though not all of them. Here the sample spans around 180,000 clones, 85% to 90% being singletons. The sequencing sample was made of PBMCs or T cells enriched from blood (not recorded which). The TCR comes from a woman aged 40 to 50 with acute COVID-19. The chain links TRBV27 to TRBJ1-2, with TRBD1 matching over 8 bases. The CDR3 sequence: CASSVTGTGTYGYTF. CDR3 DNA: TGTGCCAGCAGTGTAACCGGGACAGGCACCTATGGCTACACCTTC.